The entry below describes one T cell receptor (beta chain). This receptor's antigen is unknown. No base-level quality is on record; no much larger clone is a single base apart. The library relied on the immunoSEQ multiplex PCR assay. For the multiplex PCR, a mixture combining 60 forward primers for TCR Vbeta segments and 13 reverse primers for TCR Jbeta segments was used. A multiplex PCR assay on genomic DNA amplified the CDR3 region of rearranged TCR beta genes. Amplified TCR beta libraries were sequenced as 87-base-pair reads on the Illumina HiSeq System. In the source study's methods: Across the 666 repertoires, a later analysis counted tens of millions of unique TCR beta chains, around 11 million of which were shared by at least two donors. A nearest-neighbor algorithm error-corrected the raw reads and collapsed the reads into unique sequences, merging closely related sequences to remove PCR and sequencing errors. To assign V, D and J gene segments, CDR3 sequences were aligned to IMGT reference sequences. For a sequence to be retained, a match of at least six nucleotides was required to both a V gene segment and a J gene segment. Rearrangements were called productive when the CDR3 lacked stop codons and stayed in frame with V and J; all others were non-productive. CDR3 was defined by IMGT convention, running from the second conserved V-encoded cysteine to the conserved J-encoded phenylalanine. In an earlier analysis of 587 of the donors, sequences lacking an unambiguous match to a single V gene segment were excluded. In an earlier analysis of a few hundred of the donors, V segments were called functional above 56.7% productive rearrangements and were called segregating when the between-donor standard deviation exceeded 5%. A statistical classification framework was built for diagnosing cytomegalovirus status from the catalog of TCR beta chain sequences. V and J gene assignment, in a later analysis, came from comparing TCR nucleotide sequences with IMGT/GENE-DB human TR gene sequences. Using the TCRdist pipeline, a later analysis assigned CDR3 sequences along with most-parsimonious VDJ recombination scenarios. In a later analysis, each TCR beta chain was defined by its CDR3 amino acid sequence together with its V-gene family, and reads without a unique V-gene family were excluded. To address suspected cross-contamination and a sequencing artifact, a later analysis removed a few hundred highly shared, low-generation-probability nucleotide sequences. For each public chain, a later analysis derived a clonal expansion index from normalized ranks of inferred template counts within each repertoire. In a later analysis, generation probabilities were computed with a VDJ recombination model fitted to out-of-frame rearrangements, and the resulting probabilities were checked against IGoR. A later analysis scored TCR-TCR, TCR-HLA and TCR-CMV co-occurrence with hypergeometric tests, applying a repertoire-size bias correction to TCR pairs. False discovery rates were estimated in a later analysis by permuting HLA or CMV assignments 20 times. In a later analysis, co-occurring TCRs were grouped using DBSCAN, and TCRdist sequence similarity was added for clustering within HLA-allele-positive subsets. Repertoires with fewer than 30,000 or more than 120,000 public chains were left out of co-occurrence clustering, as were about 5 repertoires with anomalous nucleotide sharing. TCRdb holds this immuneACCESS table with in-frame rearrangements only. Some clones are missing; in checked studies, unresolved V genes explain under half, and the rest has no known cause. V and J calls and clone size come straight from that table; D and trimming were deduced from the DNA. The sample includes roughly 180,000 clones, with 77% observed a single time. About 1.5% of the sample is taken by the ten largest.

This specimen belongs to a study of cytomegalovirus exposure and HLA in healthy donors (dated by TCRdb to between 2016 and 2019). In the study overall: According to an earlier analysis of several hundred of the donors, some 180 million T cells yielded 117 million unique TCR beta sequences and about 300 Gb of sequence data. Roughly 300 gigabases of sequencing data and around 85 million unique TCR sequences made up an early release that covered 500 to 650 HLA-typed donors. The genetic ancestry cluster associated with self-reported Caucasian donors included around 76% of the approximately 410 genotyped donors. The study was designed to test whether signatures of past pathogen exposure could be identified by cataloging public T cell receptors. The study used immunosequencing to profile the T cell repertoires of 666 subjects and linked those repertoires to cytomegalovirus serostatus. Besides the first cohort of roughly 700 subjects, a separate validation cohort made up of 120 or so different subjects was used. To predict cytomegalovirus infection status, the study combined high-throughput TCR immunosequencing, statistical association of individual TCRs with disease status, and machine learning. A later analysis re-examined previously published TCR beta repertoires from more than 550 donors and added high-resolution HLA genotyping to investigate patterns of TCR occurrence. Rather than drawing on any new phenotypic data, the later analysis identified candidate immune exposures from TCR beta sequences and the way those sequences occurred across donors. An earlier analysis of approximately 500 of the donors applied high-throughput TCR beta sequencing to assess whether each TCR beta V gene segment acted as functional or pseudogenic. Donor age, sex, ethnicity and CMV serostatus were compiled together with the repertoire data. Genome-wide SNP genotypes for about three fifths of the roughly 700 donors were used in a later genetic analysis, which treated that subset as a discovery cohort. All discovery cohort repertoires had been generated on a single sequencing platform. Both class I and class II loci were covered by HLA typing, at four-digit resolution. The number of typed donors differed by locus: about 620-640 for A, B, C, DRB1 and DQB1; approximately 520 for DQA1; roughly 600 for DPA1; and roughly 470 for DPB1. Four or five DR-DQ haplotypes were handled as single units for association and clustering because linkage in the cohort was strong. Among about 400 genotyped donors of the cohort, an average of roughly 230,000 unique TCR beta nucleotide sequences was sequenced per donor, of which about 19% were non-productive. Study-wide findings and limitations: According to a later analysis, parvovirus B19, influenza, CMV and Epstein-Barr virus appeared linked to several top co-occurrence clusters. A few of the identified cytomegalovirus-associated TCR beta chains were confirmed in vitro to be specific for cytomegalovirus antigens. Some IMGT-functional V segments, including TRBV6-2 and TRBV6-3, could not be told apart with the 87-base-pair reads, so those segments were excluded. A cluster of highly shared sequence variants was judged likely to be a technical artifact of the sequencing pipeline. The classifier was reported to diagnose cytomegalovirus status with high specificity and sensitivity in both the original and validation cohorts. When HLA alleles, especially DR and DQ, strongly co-occurred, TCR associations were difficult to assign to individual alleles. Most TCR sequences were observed very rarely across donors, whereas some public TCRs were present in many individuals. HLA typing was unavailable for some donors at each locus, so association tests used only the typed subset. An earlier analysis of approximately 590 of the donors showed that most TCR beta V segments appeared in productive rearrangements either about 90% or about 30% of the time, which broadly matched IMGT annotations. Correlated functional status among segregating V segments might be attributable to linkage disequilibrium, but an unknown experimental factor could not be ruled out. The study gave a list of 150 to 200 TCR beta chains associated with cytomegalovirus. This cohort had only TCR beta chains sequenced, and the lack of alpha or paired-chain data limited which features could be detected. Because counts were too low, about 18 rarely observed V segments, including chromosome 9 orphons, were excluded from the earlier analysis of several hundred of the donors. Presence/absence analyses assumed roughly uniform sequencing depth across donors, an assumption that may not hold. Compared with the roughly 720-donor mean, donors in an Asian-associated ancestry cluster had fewer N-insertions in productive TCRs, according to a later genetic analysis. V-gene and J-gene trimming of TCR beta chains was associated with a missense DCLRE1C variant in a later genetic analysis, and the association was replicated in an independent cohort. In a later analysis, HLA-associated TCR beta chains showed more clonal expansion and lower generation probabilities than non-associated chains that were equally common. Specific HLA alleles were associated with some 15,000 TCR beta sequences at a false discovery rate of 0.05 in a later analysis. The authors suggested that the approach could potentially be generalized to other disease states and immunological phenotypes. The only immune exposure information available for the cohort was CMV serostatus. A further reported finding was that TCR beta sequences accurately predicted the HLA-A and HLA-B alleles for most subjects in the first cohort. Most CMV-associated TCR beta chains appeared to be HLA-restricted in a later analysis, and the HLA associations seemed to be driven largely by CMV exposure. In a later analysis, the rate of TCR association differed among HLA loci, with DRB1 alleles having the most associated TCRs and HLA-C alleles having the fewest.

In total, 630 or so healthy bone marrow donors made up the cohort. Cohort members were all nominally healthy when sampled, although unrecorded immune exposures were likely present. The donor tested CMV seronegative, placing the donor among the roughly 350 seronegative members of the cohort. A peripheral blood sample was collected from each donor, and TCR beta sequencing was performed on peripheral blood mononuclear cells. The Qiagen DNeasy Blood Extraction Kit was used to extract genomic DNA from the blood cell samples. From the germline V gene (reference sequence), CDR1 is SGHNT and CDR2 is YYREEE. The CDR3 goes from the cysteine to the phenylalanine over 15 residues. Only the CDR3 DNA is retained, 45 bases long and in frame from the first base. Trimmed from V: 4 bases; trimmed from J: 6 bases; junction bases lacking a gene match: 8.

This sequence was found in a man aged 18 to 30 in good health and CMV-seronegative. Sequenced sample: PBMCs. Recombination linked TRBV5-4 to TRBJ2-7, with 12 bases in between that match TRBD2. The DNA sequence is given as TGTGCCAGCAGCCCTTCTAGCGGGAGGGCGGCCGAGCAGTACTTC. It codes for CASSPSSGRAAEQYF.